Presented here are 26 T cell receptor beta chains from one specimen sequenced in a study of tumor-infiltrating lymphocytes in primary liver carcinoma. Making TCR beta cDNA involved 400 to 600 ng total RNA and a constant-region primer. ARM-PCR was slightly modified, and three nested multiplex PCR rounds with it gave rise to the TCR beta libraries. Primers for the first two PCR rounds were TRBV1-TRBV30 forward primers and a C-beta reverse primer (approximately 10 cycles per round). TCRdb used MiXCR to reprocess the multiplex PCR reads, holding one entry per CDR3 protein. The sample consists of 310,000 or so distinct CDR3 sequences, almost 65% of them appearing once. The researchers obtained blood RNA from unsorted whole blood and also extracted germline DNA. The sequenced material came from peripheral blood. The receptors here all came from a man aged 40-55 years with primary liver carcinoma and hepatitis B virus infection.

The DNA for the CDR3 is TGTGCCAGCAGAATGGACAGGGTGTCTGCGACCCAGTACTTC. It is translated as CASRMDRVSATQYF. The rearrangement joins TRBV6-5 to TRBJ2-5, with 8 bases aligning to TRBD1. The length of the CDR3 is 14 residues. Per germline, CDR1 MNHEY and CDR2 SVGAGI. The V and J ends lost 6 bases and 7 bases, in that order; junction bases with no gene match: 10.

In the case of this clonotype: The junction and the germline gene differ at one end; a read error may be behind it. The chain has TRBV11-2 and TRBJ2-5; 8 nucleotides agree with TRBD2. CDR1 and CDR2 from the germline V gene are SGHAT and FQNNGV. CDR3 size: 14 residues. The DNA of the CDR3 is TGTGCCAGCAGATTCAGCGGGGGACAAGAGACTCAGTACTTC. Translated: CASRFSGGQETQYF.

Concerning this clonotype itself: A much larger clone lies a single base off, so this may be a read error. This rearrangement joins TRBV6-1 to TRBJ2-1, with a possible D match to TRBD2 (6 bases). The length of the CDR3 is 16 residues. Trimming removed 0 bases at V and 7 bases at J, with 16 bases between. Germline CDR1 is MNHNS and CDR2 is SASEGT. In DNA, the CDR3 is TGTGCCAGCAGTGAAGCGTCCGGGAGCGCTTGGAATGAGCAGTTCTTC. Protein sequence: CASSEASGSAWNEQFF.

Details on this clonotype: A read error may produce the germline difference seen at one junction end. This sequence joins TRBV11-2 and TRBJ2-5; D is undetermined. The germline gives CDR1 SGHAT, CDR2 FQNNGV. This CDR3 has 12 amino acids. CDR3 loop: CSSSLNQETQYF. The CDR3 DNA reads as TGTTCCAGCAGCTTAAACCAAGAGACCCAGTATTTC.

This clonotype was detected ten times or more. The chain joins TRBV4-1 to TRBJ2-7, with TRBD2 matching over 13 bases. From germline, CDR1 is MGHRA and CDR2 YSYEKL. The V segment lost 0 bases and the J segment 0 bases; nucleotides outside the gene matches: 8. This CDR3 region has 19 residues. The DNA of the CDR3 is TGCGCCAGCAGCCAAGATCGAGGGACTAGCGGGATTAGCTCCTACGAGCAGTACTTC. Translation gives CASSQDRGTSGISSYEQYF.

The V and J genes are TRBV4-3 and TRBJ2-1; D remains unclear. The V gene's germline CDR1 is LGHNA and CDR2 YSLEER. The germline V and J ends were trimmed by 2 bases and 6 bases, with 8 bases remaining between them. The CDR3 has 13 residues. The CDR3 DNA follows: TGCGCCAGCAGCCAAACAAGTTGCAATGAGCAGTTCTTC. It codes for CASSQTSCNEQFF.

In the case of this clonotype: This could be a read error, since a much larger clone is one nucleotide away. The J gene is TRBJ2-2, the V gene TRBV6-1; 7 nucleotides agree with TRBD1. Per germline, CDR1 MNHNS and CDR2 SASEGT. This CDR3 region has 15 residues. The J segment lost 8 bases and the V segment lost 5 bases, leaving 11 bases of the junction unmatched. The CDR3 here is CASSTNRGSIGELFF. CDR3 DNA: TGTGCCAGCAGTACTAACAGGGGTAGTATTGGGGAGCTGTTTTTT.

The chain carries TRBV14 and TRBJ1-1, with D possibly TRBD1 on 6 matching bases. The germline CDR1 and CDR2 sequences are SGHDN and FVKESK. The CDR3 spans 14 residues. Trimming cost V 5 bases and J 3 bases, with 13 bases left between them. In DNA, the CDR3 is TGTGCCAGCAGCGGACAGACGAGGGACACTGAAGCTTTCTTT. Protein: CASSGQTRDTEAFF.

The rearrangement links TRBV30 to TRBJ2-3; no definite D call. In germline, CDR1 is GTSNPN, CDR2 SVGIG (reference sequence). Trimming pared 0 bases from V and 2 bases from J, leaving 12 bases between. CDR3 size: 15 residues. The CDR3 region is CAWSVLTVDTDTQYF. CDR3 bases: TGTGCCTGGAGTGTACTGACGGTAGACACAGATACGCAGTATTTT.

This clonotype has only a few counts. V gene TRBV30 combines with J gene TRBJ1-1; TRBD1 matches at 8 bases. Looked up from germline, CDR1 is GTSNPN and CDR2 is SVGIG (reference sequence). The CDR3 has 13 residues. The V gene end was trimmed by 1 base and the J gene end by 4 bases; junction bases not matched to a gene: 2. The CDR3 bases are TGTGCCTGGAGTGGAACAGGGGGCACTGAAGCTTTCTTT. Amino acid sequence: CAWSGTGGTEAFF.

To note about this clonotype: Relative to the germline gene, one junction end is altered; a read error may explain this. This rearrangement joins TRBV11-1 to TRBJ2-7; D is undetermined. Per the germline V gene, CDR1 is SGHAT and CDR2 is FQDESV (reference sequence). This CDR3 region has 16 residues. CDR3 bases: TGTGCCATCAGCCCGTTTCCCACAAAGAGCTCCTACAAGCAGTACTTC. This encodes CAISPFPTKSSYKQYF.

The V gene is TRBV20-1, the J gene TRBJ2-3; D uncertain. The CDR3 loop spans 13 amino acids. V was trimmed by 4 bases and J by 3 bases, leaving 11 bases between them. CDR1 is DFQATT and CDR2 is SNEGSKA in the germline V gene (reference sequence). The CDR3 DNA sequence: TGCAGTGCTACCGTGGGCAGTACAGATACGCAGTATTTT. It encodes CSATVGSTDTQYF.

For this clonotype: Possible read error: a much larger clone is one base away. The rearrangement links TRBV5-6 to TRBJ2-5; TRBD1 matches 8 bases. Germline loops: CDR1 SGHDT, CDR2 YYEEEE. The CDR3 loop spans 15 amino acids. The CDR3 reads CDSSLEGTGQETQYF. For the CDR3, the DNA is TGTGACAGCAGCTTGGAAGGGACAGGCCAAGAGACCCAGTACTTC.

This clonotype was recorded at least ten times. This chain links TRBV12-3 or TRBV12-4 with TRBJ2-7, with 8 bases matching TRBD1. V shed 1 base, J shed 3 bases, and the junction held 2 bases outside the gene matches. CDR3 length: 14 amino acids. The CDR3: CASSLVTGDYEQYF. The CDR3 nucleotides are TGTGCCAGCAGTTTAGTGACAGGGGACTACGAGCAGTACTTC.

The chain uses TRBV11-2 and TRBJ2-1; D is possibly TRBD2 (5 bases). The CDR3 extends over 13 amino acids. Germline V lookup: CDR1 SGHAT, CDR2 FQNNGV. CDR3 sequence reads: CANSSEGANEQFF. The DNA for the CDR3 is TGTGCAAACAGCTCTGAGGGAGCGAATGAGCAGTTCTTC.

Note on this clonotype: It may be a read error: a sequence one base away is much more abundant. The chain has TRBV12-3 or TRBV12-4 and TRBJ2-1, with 7 positions matching TRBD2. The CDR3 has 15 amino acids. This CDR3 reads CASTPAGSSYKEQFF. In DNA, the CDR3 is TGTGCCAGCACCCCAGCGGGAAGCTCCTACAAAGAGCAGTTCTTC.

As to this clonotype: A read error is likely, as this CDR3 ends without the conserved phenylalanine or tryptophan. The rearrangement uses TRBV11-2 and TRBJ2-5, with D unclear. Germline CDR1 SGHAT, CDR2 FQNNGV. The CDR3 has 13 amino acids. V was clipped by 5 bases and J by 3 bases, with 10 bases between them. This CDR3 is CASSRSPKETQYL. CDR3 DNA sequence: TGTGCCAGCAGCAGAAGTCCGAAAGAGACCCAGTACCTC.

Points on this clonotype: One junction end disagrees with the germline gene, perhaps due to a read error. The chain carries TRBV29-1 and TRBJ1-1; 12 bases are shared with TRBD1. CDR1 SQVTM and CDR2 ANQGSEA come from the germline V gene. The CDR3 is 12 amino acids. In nucleotides, the CDR3 is TGCAGTGGGATCCCGGGACAGGGGGCAGCTTTATTT. This gives the protein CSGIPGQGAALF.

This clonotype was seen a single time. A read error may explain this, as a much larger clone is one base away. V is TRBV6-1 and J is TRBJ1-3, with D unresolved. V lost 6 bases, J lost 3 bases, and 12 bases lay in between. The CDR3 covers 14 residues. In germline, CDR1 is MNHNS, CDR2 SASEGT. The CDR3 region has the DNA TGTGCCAGCAGCCTGACGACCTTTGGAAACACCATATATTTT. Translating gives CASSLTTFGNTIYF.

Remarks on this clonotype: An end of the junction differs from the germline gene, which may be a read error. This rearrangement joins TRBV11-2 to TRBJ2-5; tentative D call: TRBD2 (5 bases). The V gene's germline CDR1 is SGHAT and CDR2 FQNNGV. This CDR3 region has 12 residues. CDR3 nucleotide sequence: TGTGTCAGCAGCTTAGACTACTGTGAAGAGTACTTC. This codes for CVSSLDYCEEYF.

The chain recombines TRBV6-2 or TRBV6-3 with TRBJ2-2; a weak D match, TRBD2 (6 bases). Between the trimmed V and J ends, which lost 5 bases and 10 bases, there was a span of 14 bases. CDR1 MNHEY and CDR2 SVGEGT come from the germline V gene. This CDR3 has 13 residues. As DNA, the CDR3 is TGTGCCAGCAGTCCGCGGGGCGGCGAGGAGCTGTTTTTT. It codes for CASSPRGGEELFF.

This clonotype was seen a handful of times. The junction differs from germline at one of its ends, possibly a read error. The V call is TRBV11-2, the J call TRBJ2-7; D not certain. Looked up from germline, CDR1 is SGHAT and CDR2 is FQNNGV. CDR3 size: 14 residues. The CDR3 protein is CASSLGFRTYEQCF. The DNA for the CDR3 is TGTGCCAGCAGCTTAGGGTTCAGAACCTACGAGCAGTGCTTC. The full variable domain, completed using reference TRBV11-2 and TRBJ2-7, is EAGVAQSPRYKIIEKRQSVAFWCNPISGHATLYWYQQILGQGPKLLIQFQNNGVVDDSQLPKDRFSAERLKGVDSTLKIQPAKLEDSAVYLCASSLGFRTYEQCFGPGTRLTVT.

The chain recombines TRBV28 with TRBJ2-5; D is possibly TRBD1 (5 bases). The CDR3 extends over 11 amino acids. Germline loops: CDR1 MDHEN, CDR2 SYDVKM. V shed 10 bases and J shed 7 bases, with 13 bases lying between them. This CDR3 is CATGHLGTQYF. CDR3 coding DNA: TGTGCCACCGGACATCTGGGGACCCAGTACTTC.

V usage is TRBV4-1 and J usage is TRBJ2-7; 12 bases align to TRBD2. Germline-derived CDR1 and CDR2 are MGHRA and YSYEKL. The CDR3 is 16 amino acids. The V segment lost 3 bases and the J segment 7 bases; nucleotides outside the gene matches: 10. The CDR3 sequence is CASSQDGLAGLGEQYF. CDR3 DNA sequence: TGCGCCAGCAGCCAGGATGGACTAGCGGGACTGGGGGAGCAGTACTTC.

V is TRBV12-3 or TRBV12-4 and J is TRBJ2-7, with D tentatively TRBD1 (5 bases). The CDR3 contains 14 residues. Between the trimmed V and J ends, which lost 7 bases and 3 bases, there was a span of 16 bases. This CDR3 is CASTSWGSDYEQYF. For the CDR3, the DNA is TGTGCCAGCACCTCTTGGGGCTCCGACTACGAGCAGTACTTC.

This clonotype was found once. Just one base apart from a much larger clone, this may be a read error. This chain's CDR3 is CASSYDHGGNEHFF. Written as DNA, the CDR3 is TGTGCCAGCAGCTACGATCACGGAGGGAATGAGCACTTCTTC. The chain is built from TRBV12-3 or TRBV12-4 and TRBJ2-1; possibly TRBD2 for D (6 bases). The CDR3 is 14 amino acids.